A few counts support the clone carrying this T cell receptor (beta chain). Its cognate antigen is unknown. Over chemoradiotherapy, repertoires were sampled more than once. TCRdb's copy holds only in-frame clones and misses some; the assay was immunoSEQ multiplex PCR. This table holds about 10,000 clones, around 72% found once. This sample is drawn from a study of chemoradiotherapy in HPV16-positive cancers. Looking at the study overall: Candidate HPV-specific T-cell clones and common TCR motifs came from functional assays in two HPV16-positive patients.

The germline V gene encodes CDR1 SEHNR and CDR2 FQNEAQ (reference sequence). This CDR3 has 14 residues. V lost 1 base and J lost 2, with 8 bases in between. Study outcomes and limitations: Functional assays defining HPV-specific T cells used only two HPV16-positive patients. During treatment, candidate HPV-specific clones and E7-related motifs expanded in tumor.

This specimen was acquired from a patient who underwent chemoradiotherapy. The V call is TRBV7-9, the J call TRBJ1-1, with D unresolved. This TCR derives from a human donor with HPV-associated anogenital cancer. As DNA, the CDR3 is TGTGCCAGCAGCTTAGGGCCGATTAACACTGAAGCTTTCTTT. It yields the protein CASSLGPINTEAFF. Looking up the rest from reference TRBV7-9 and TRBJ1-1 gives the full variable domain: DTGVSQNPRHKITKRGQNVTFRCDPISEHNRLYWYRQTLGQGPEFLTYFQNEAQLEKSRLLSDRFSAERPKGSFSTLEIQRTEQGDSAMYLCASSLGPINTEAFFGQGTRLTVV.